The source of this TCR beta chain is a study of OX40 agonist ivuxolimab in advanced cancers. Clones were sequenced by immunoSEQ multiplex PCR, and TCRdb holds only the in-frame ones, with some missing. In the table there are some 52,000 clones, approximately 94% of which are singletons. The count of this clone is one. CDR1 is LNHNV and CDR2 is YYDKDF in the germline V gene (reference sequence). This CDR3 has 19 residues. V lost 1 base to trimming and J lost 4 bases; unmatched junction nucleotides: 11. This clonotype was obtained from an adult with an advanced solid tumor such as melanoma, head and neck, liver or kidney cancer. This chain uses TRBV15 with TRBJ2-3; 13 bases match TRBD2. The material was CD4+ or CD8+ T cells sorted from blood, obtained in a trial of the OX40 agonist ivuxolimab. CDR3 loop: CATSRGTSGSEWGPDTQYF. The CDR3 DNA sequence: TGTGCCACCAGCAGAGGGACTAGCGGGAGCGAATGGGGCCCAGATACGCAGTATTTT.